Presented here are 10 T cell receptor beta chains from one specimen sequenced in a study of blood T cell repertoires in COVID-19. Clones were read by immunoSEQ multiplex PCR, and TCRdb kept only the in-frame ones, dropping some. This table has around 58,000 clones, 85% appearing once. Sequencing was carried out using peripheral blood. These receptors were taken from a human donor in a cohort sampled during active COVID-19.

The rearrangement links TRBV5-8 to TRBJ2-1; D might be TRBD2 (6 bases). The CDR3 sequence is 17 residues long. V lost 0 bases to trimming and J lost 6 bases, with 19 bases between them. Germline V gene lookup returns CDR1 SGHTS and CDR2 YDEGEE. The CDR3, as DNA: TGTGCCAGCAGCTTGGAGTTGGGGGGTCAGGGCCTCAATGAGCAGTTCTTC. Amino acid sequence: CASSLELGGQGLNEQFF.

The V gene is TRBV24-1, the J gene TRBJ1-3; perhaps TRBD1 as D (6 bases). The V gene lost 0 bases and the J gene lost 4 bases, with 9 bases spanning the gap. This CDR3 has 15 residues. CDR1 and CDR2 (germline): KGHDR, SFDVKD. CDR3 residues: CATSDLRDRGNTIYF. CDR3 nucleotides: TGTGCCACCAGTGATTTGCGAGACAGGGGAAACACCATATATTTT.

The gene calls are TRBV14 and TRBJ2-3; D ambiguous. The germline gives CDR1 SGHDN, CDR2 FVKESK. The CDR3 runs 13 residues. V lost 4 bases and J 10 bases, leaving 15 bases between the germline ends. The CDR3 loop reads CASSLTGMAAQYF. The DNA for the CDR3 is TGTGCCAGCAGCCTGACGGGTATGGCGGCGCAGTATTTT.

The rearrangement joins TRBV3-1 (or the pseudogene TRBV3-2) to TRBJ2-7; D is uncertain. The V and J ends lost 4 bases and 6 bases respectively, with 16 bases between them. Looked up from germline, CDR1 is LGHDT and CDR2 is YNNKEL (reference sequence). The CDR3 is 14 amino acids. The CDR3 DNA sequence: TGTGCCAGCAGCCCCCACCAAGAGGTGACCGAGCAGTACTTC. It specifies CASSPHQEVTEQYF.

This CDR3 reads CASRQVSGNTIYF. The CDR3 DNA reads TGTGCCAGCAGACAGGTCTCTGGAAACACCATATATTTT. V and J are TRBV12-3 or TRBV12-4 and TRBJ1-3, with D possibly TRBD1 on 5 matching bases. The V gene lost 6 bases and the J gene lost 0 bases, with 6 bases spanning the gap. This CDR3 contains 13 residues.

The chain joins TRBV6-2 or TRBV6-3 to TRBJ1-1, with TRBD1 matching over 8 bases. Germline V gene lookup returns CDR1 MNHEY and CDR2 SVGEGT. The CDR3 is 15 residues long. Trimming at V came to 2 bases and at J to 7 bases, leaving 9 bases not matched to a gene. CDR3 sequence reads: CASSYTPTGEGEAFF. The CDR3 DNA reads TGTGCCAGCAGTTACACCCCGACAGGGGAGGGTGAAGCTTTCTTT.

The rearrangement uses TRBV2 and TRBJ2-3; D unresolved. The CDR3 sequence is 14 residues long. Germline-derived CDR1 and CDR2 are SNHLY and FYNNEI. V dropped 3 bases and J dropped 2 bases, with 9 bases sitting between them. In DNA, the CDR3 is TGTGCCAGCAGTGATAACAAAATCACAGATACGCAGTATTTT. Protein product: CASSDNKITDTQYF.

The chain couples TRBV7-2 to TRBJ2-5, with 9 positions matching TRBD2. Looked up from germline, CDR1 is SGHTA and CDR2 is FQGNSA. CDR3 length: 15 residues. Trimming cost V 5 bases and J 3 bases; bases outside gene matches: 7. The CDR3 region has the DNA TGTGCCAGCAGCCCCCCTCCTAGCGGGGAAGAGACCCAGTACTTC. As protein: CASSPPPSGEETQYF.

The V call is TRBV2, the J call TRBJ2-5; the match to TRBD2 covers 8 bases. The J segment lost 7 bases and the V segment lost 6 bases, leaving 16 bases of the junction unmatched. This CDR3 has 16 amino acids. In germline, CDR1 is SNHLY, CDR2 FYNNEI. CDR3 DNA: TGTGCCAGCAGGGGGCCAGCGGGGGACGGCTTTAGGACCCAGTACTTC. Protein product: CASRGPAGDGFRTQYF.

The chain combines TRBV5-4 with TRBJ1-2; a weak D match, TRBD1 (6 bases). Per the germline V gene, CDR1 is SGHNT and CDR2 is YYREEE (reference sequence). The CDR3 totals 16 residues. The ends were cut back, 4 bases at V and 4 bases at J, with 20 bases in the middle. CDR3 loop: CASSRSGGASSYGYTF. CDR3 nucleotides: TGTGCCAGCAGCCGGAGCGGGGGGGCTTCCTCCTATGGCTACACCTTC.